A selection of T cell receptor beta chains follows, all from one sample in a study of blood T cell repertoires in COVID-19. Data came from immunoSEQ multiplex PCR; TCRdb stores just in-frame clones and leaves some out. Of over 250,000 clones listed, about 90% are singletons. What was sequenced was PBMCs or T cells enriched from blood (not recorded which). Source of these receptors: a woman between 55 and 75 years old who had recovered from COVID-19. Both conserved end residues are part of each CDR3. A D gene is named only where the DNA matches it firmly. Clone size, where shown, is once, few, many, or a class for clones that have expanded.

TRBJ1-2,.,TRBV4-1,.,TGCGCCAGCAGCCTCAACGAGGGGGGGGCGGTTTCTGGCTACACCTTC,CASSLNEGGAVSGYTF
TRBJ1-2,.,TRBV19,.,TGTGCCAGTAGTAGGGACACAAACTATGGCTACACCTTC,CASSRDTNYGYTF
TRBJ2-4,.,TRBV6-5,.,TGTGCCAGCAGTTCCAGTCCCCTAGCCAAAAACATTCAGTACTTC,CASSSSPLAKNIQYF
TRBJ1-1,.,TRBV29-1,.,TGCAGCGTTGGGGAAGGGAGGACTGAAGCTTTCTTT,CSVGEGRTEAFF
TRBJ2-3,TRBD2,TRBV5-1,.,TGCGCCAGCAGCCTGGGGACTAGCGGAGTGGCAGATACGCAGTATTTT,CASSLGTSGVADTQYF
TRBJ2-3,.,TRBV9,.,TGTGCCAGCAGCGTAGTGAGCAGGAGCACAGATACGCAGTATTTT,CASSVVSRSTDTQYF
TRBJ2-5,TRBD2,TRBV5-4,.,TGTGCCAGCAGCCCCGTCCCGGGACTAGCGGGGGGCGAAGAGACCCAGTACTTC,CASSPVPGLAGGEETQYF
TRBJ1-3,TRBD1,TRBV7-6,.,TGTGCCAGCAGCTTATTGGGACAGGAATACTCTGGAAACACCATATATTTT,CASSLLGQEYSGNTIYF
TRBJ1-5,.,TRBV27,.,TGTGCCAGCAGTTTTCTCAGCAATCAGCCCCAGCATTTT,CASSFLSNQPQHF
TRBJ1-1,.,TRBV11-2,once,TGTGCCAGCAGCTTAGGAGGACAGCCGAACACTGAAGCTTTCTTT,CASSLGGQPNTEAFF
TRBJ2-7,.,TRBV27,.,TGTGCCAGCAGTTCACGGGGGGCAGGGCTTGACGAGCAGTACTTC,CASSSRGAGLDEQYF
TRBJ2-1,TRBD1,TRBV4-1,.,TGCGCCAGCAGCCCCCCAGGGGGATCGGAGCAGTTCTTC,CASSPPGGSEQFF
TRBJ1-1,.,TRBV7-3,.,TGTGCCAGCAGCGCCACAACGAACACTGAAGCTTTCTTT,CASSATTNTEAFF
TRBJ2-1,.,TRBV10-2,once,TGCGCCAGCAGTGAGTCGGGGGGTCCGTACAATGAGCAGTTCTTC,CASSESGGPYNEQFF
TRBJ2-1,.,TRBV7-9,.,TGTGCCAGCAGCCCCATGAGCTCCTACAATGAGCAGTTCTTC,CASSPMSSYNEQFF